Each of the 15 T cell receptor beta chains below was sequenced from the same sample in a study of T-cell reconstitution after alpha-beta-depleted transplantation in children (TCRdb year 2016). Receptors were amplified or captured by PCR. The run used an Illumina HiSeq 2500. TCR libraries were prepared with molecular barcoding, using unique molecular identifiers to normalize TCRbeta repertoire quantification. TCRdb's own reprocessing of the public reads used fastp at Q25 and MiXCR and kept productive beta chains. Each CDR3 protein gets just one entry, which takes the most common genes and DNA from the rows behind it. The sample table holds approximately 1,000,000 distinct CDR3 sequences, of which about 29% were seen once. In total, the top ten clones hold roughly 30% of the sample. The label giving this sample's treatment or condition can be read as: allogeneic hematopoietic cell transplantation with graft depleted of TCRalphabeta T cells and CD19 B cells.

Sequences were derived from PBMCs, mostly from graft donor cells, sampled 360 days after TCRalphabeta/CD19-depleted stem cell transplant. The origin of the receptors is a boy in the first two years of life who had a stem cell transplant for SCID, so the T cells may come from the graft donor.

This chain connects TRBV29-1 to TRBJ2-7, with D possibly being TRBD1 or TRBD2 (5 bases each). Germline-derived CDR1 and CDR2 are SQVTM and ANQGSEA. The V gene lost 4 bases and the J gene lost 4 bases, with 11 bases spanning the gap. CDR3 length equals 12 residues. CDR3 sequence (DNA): TGCAGCGTTGGAGGGACGGTGTACGAGCAGTACTTC. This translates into CSVGGTVYEQYF.

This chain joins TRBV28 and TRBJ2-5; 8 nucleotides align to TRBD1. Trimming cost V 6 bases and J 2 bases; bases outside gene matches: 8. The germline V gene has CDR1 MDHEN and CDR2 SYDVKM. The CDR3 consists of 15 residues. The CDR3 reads CASSYLDRAQETQYF. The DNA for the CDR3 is TGTGCCAGCAGCTACCTGGACAGGGCGCAAGAGACCCAGTACTTC.

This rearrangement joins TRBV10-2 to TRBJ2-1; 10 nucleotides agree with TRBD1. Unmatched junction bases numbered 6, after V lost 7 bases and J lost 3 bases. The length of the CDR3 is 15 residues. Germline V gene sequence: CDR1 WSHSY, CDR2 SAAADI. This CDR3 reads CASNSDRGDYNEQFF. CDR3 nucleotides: TGCGCCAGCAATTCGGACAGGGGGGACTACAATGAGCAGTTCTTC.

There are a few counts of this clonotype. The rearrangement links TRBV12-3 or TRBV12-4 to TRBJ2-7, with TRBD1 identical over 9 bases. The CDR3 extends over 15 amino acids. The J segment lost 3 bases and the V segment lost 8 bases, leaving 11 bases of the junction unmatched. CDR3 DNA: TGTGCCAGCTCCCGGACAGGGGCCTATAACTACGAGCAGTACTTC. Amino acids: CASSRTGAYNYEQYF.

The CDR3: CASSPLGLGQGKRRQYF. DNA of the CDR3: TGTGCCAGCAGTCCCCTGGGACTGGGACAGGGAAAAAGAAGGCAGTACTTC. V usage is TRBV6-1 and J usage is TRBJ2-7, with 9 bases fitting TRBD1. CDR3 length: 17 amino acids. CDR1 is MNHNS, CDR2 SASEGT, per germline. V lost 5 bases, J lost 9 bases, and 20 bases stayed unmatched.

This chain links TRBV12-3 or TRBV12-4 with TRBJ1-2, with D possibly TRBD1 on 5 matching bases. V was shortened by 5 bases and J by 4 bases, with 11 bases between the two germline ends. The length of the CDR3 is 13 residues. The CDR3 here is CASSRDGFYGYTF. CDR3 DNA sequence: TGTGCCAGCAGTCGGGACGGATTCTATGGCTACACCTTC.

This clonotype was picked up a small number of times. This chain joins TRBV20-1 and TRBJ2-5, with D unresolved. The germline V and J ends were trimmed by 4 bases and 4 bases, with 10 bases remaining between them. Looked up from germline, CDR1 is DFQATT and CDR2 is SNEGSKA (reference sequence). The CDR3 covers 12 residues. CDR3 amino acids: CSATPQRETQYF. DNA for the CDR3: TGCAGTGCTACCCCCCAAAGAGAGACCCAGTACTTC.

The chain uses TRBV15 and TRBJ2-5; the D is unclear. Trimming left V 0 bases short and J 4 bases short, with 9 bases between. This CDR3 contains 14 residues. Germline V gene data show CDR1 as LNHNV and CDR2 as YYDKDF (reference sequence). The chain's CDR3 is CATSRDRSRETQYF. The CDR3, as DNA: TGTGCCACCAGCAGAGATCGGAGTAGAGAGACCCAGTACTTC. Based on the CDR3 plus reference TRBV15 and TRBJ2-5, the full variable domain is DAMVIQNPRYQVTQFGKPVTLSCSQTLNHNVMYWYQQKSSQAPKLLFHYYDKDFNNEADTPDNFQSRRPNTSFCFLDIRSPGLGDTAMYLCATSRDRSRETQYFGPGTRLLVL.

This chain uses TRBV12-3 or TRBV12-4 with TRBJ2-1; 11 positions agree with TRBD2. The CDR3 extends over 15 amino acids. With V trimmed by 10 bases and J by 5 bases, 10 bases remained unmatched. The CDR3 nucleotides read TGTGCCATTAGCGGGGGGGCCCTCGCAAACAATGAGCAGTTCTTC. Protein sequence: CAISGGALANNEQFF.

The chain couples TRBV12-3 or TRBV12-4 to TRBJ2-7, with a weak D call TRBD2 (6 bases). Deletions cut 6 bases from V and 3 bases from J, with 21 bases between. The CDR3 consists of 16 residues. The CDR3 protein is CASRPPGLRAYYEQYF. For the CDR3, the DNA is TGTGCCAGCAGACCTCCGGGACTCCGGGCTTACTACGAGCAGTACTTC.

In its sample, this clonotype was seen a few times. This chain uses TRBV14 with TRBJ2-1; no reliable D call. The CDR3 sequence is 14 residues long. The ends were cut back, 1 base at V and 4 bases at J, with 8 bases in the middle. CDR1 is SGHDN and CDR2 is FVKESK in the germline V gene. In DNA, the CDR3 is TGTGCCAGCAGCCAAGGGAGAGCGTACAATGAGCAGTTCTTC. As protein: CASSQGRAYNEQFF.

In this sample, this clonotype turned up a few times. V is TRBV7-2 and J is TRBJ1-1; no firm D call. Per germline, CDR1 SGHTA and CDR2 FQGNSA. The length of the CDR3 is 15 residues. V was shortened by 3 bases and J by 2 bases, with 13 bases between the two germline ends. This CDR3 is CASSLRVNFNTEAFF. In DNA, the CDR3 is TGTGCCAGCAGCTTGAGGGTTAATTTCAACACTGAAGCTTTCTTT.

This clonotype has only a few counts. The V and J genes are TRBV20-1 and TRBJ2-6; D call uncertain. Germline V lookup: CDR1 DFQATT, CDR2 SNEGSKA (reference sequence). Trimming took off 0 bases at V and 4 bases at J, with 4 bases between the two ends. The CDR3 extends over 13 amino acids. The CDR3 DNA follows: TGCAGTGCTAGAGATTGGGGGGCCAACGTCCTGACTTTC. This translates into CSARDWGANVLTF.

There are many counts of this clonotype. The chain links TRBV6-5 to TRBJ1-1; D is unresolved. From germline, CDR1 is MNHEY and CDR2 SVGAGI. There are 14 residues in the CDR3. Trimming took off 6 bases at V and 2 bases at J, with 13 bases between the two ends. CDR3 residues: CASSRTTSNTEAFF. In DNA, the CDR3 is TGTGCCAGCAGCCGCACCACAAGCAACACTGAAGCTTTCTTT.

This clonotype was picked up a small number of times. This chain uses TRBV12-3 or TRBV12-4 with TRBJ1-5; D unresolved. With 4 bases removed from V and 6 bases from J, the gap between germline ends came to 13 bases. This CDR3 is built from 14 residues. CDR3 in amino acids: CASSSQRVPQPQHF. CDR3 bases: TGTGCCAGCAGTTCCCAGAGGGTTCCTCAGCCCCAGCATTTT.